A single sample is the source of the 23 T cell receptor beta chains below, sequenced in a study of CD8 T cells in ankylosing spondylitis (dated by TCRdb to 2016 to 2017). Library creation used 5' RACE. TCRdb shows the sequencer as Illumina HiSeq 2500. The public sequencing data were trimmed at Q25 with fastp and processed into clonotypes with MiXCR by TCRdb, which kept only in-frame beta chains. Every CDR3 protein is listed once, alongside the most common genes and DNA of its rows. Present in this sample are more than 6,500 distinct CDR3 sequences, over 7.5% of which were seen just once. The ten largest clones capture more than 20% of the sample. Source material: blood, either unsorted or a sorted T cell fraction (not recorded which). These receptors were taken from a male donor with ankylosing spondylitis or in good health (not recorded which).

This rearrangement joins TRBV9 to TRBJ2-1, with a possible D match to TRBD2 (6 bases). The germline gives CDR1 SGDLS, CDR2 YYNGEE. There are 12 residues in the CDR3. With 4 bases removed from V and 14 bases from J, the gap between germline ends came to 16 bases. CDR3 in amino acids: CASSRSEGGEFF. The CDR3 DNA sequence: TGTGCCAGCAGCCGTTCAGAAGGAGGGGAGTTCTTC. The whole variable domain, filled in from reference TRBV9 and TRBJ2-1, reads DSGVTQTPKHLITATGQRVTLRCSPRSGDLSVYWYQQSLDQGLQFLIQYYNGEERAKGNILERFSAQQFPDLHSELNLSSLELGDSALYFCASSRSEGGEFFGPGTRLTVL.

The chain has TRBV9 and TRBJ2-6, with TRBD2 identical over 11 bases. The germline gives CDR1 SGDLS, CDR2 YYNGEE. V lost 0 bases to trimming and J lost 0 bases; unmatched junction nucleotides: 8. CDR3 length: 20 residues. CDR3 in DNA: TGTGCCAGCAGCGTAGGAACTAGCGGGGGCGATCGCTCTGGGGCCAACGTCCTGACTTTC. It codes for CASSVGTSGGDRSGANVLTF.

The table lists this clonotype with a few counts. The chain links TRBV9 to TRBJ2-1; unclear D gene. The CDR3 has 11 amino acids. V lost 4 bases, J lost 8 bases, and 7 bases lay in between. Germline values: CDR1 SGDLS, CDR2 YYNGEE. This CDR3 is CASSPGYEQFF. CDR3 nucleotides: TGTGCCAGCAGCCCCGGGTATGAGCAGTTCTTC. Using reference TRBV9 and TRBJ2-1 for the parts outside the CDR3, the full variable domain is DSGVTQTPKHLITATGQRVTLRCSPRSGDLSVYWYQQSLDQGLQFLIQYYNGEERAKGNILERFSAQQFPDLHSELNLSSLELGDSALYFCASSPGYEQFFGPGTRLTVL.

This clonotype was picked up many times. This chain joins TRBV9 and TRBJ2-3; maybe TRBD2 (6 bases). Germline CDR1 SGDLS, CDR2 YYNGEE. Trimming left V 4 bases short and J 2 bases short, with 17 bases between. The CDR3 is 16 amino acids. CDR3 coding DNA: TGTGCCAGCAGCACCAGTATAGCGGATCTCACAGATACGCAGTATTTT. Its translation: CASSTSIADLTDTQYF.

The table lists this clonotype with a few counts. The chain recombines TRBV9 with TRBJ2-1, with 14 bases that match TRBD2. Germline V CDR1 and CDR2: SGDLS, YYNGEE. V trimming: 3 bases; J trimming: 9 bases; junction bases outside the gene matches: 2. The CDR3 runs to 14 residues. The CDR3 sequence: CASSGGLAGAEQFF. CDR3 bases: TGTGCCAGCAGCGGGGGACTAGCGGGAGCTGAGCAGTTCTTC. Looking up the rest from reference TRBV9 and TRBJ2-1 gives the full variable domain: DSGVTQTPKHLITATGQRVTLRCSPRSGDLSVYWYQQSLDQGLQFLIQYYNGEERAKGNILERFSAQQFPDLHSELNLSSLELGDSALYFCASSGGLAGAEQFFGPGTRLTVL.

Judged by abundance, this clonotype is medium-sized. The DNA of the CDR3 is TGTGCCAGCAGCGTAGCTGGAATCAATGAGCAGTTCTTC. This encodes CASSVAGINEQFF. The chain is built from TRBV9 and TRBJ2-1, with D unclear. CDR1 and CDR2 (germline): SGDLS, YYNGEE. This CDR3 comprises 13 residues. V dropped 0 bases and J dropped 6 bases, with 7 bases sitting between them.

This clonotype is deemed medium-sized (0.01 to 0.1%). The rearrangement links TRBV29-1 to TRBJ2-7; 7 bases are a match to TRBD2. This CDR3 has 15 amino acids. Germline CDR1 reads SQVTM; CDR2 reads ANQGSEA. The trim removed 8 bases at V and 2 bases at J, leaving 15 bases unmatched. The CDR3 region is CSFGVQGGAAYEQYV. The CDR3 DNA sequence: TGCAGCTTTGGTGTTCAGGGAGGGGCAGCCTACGAGCAGTACGTC.

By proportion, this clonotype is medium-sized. DNA of the CDR3: TGTGCCAGCAGCGTAGGACGTTTGGGAGGACTAGCGGGAAATGAGCAGTTCTTC. Translating gives CASSVGRLGGLAGNEQFF. The rearrangement uses TRBV9 and TRBJ2-1; 12 bases align to TRBD2. Trimming at V came to 0 bases and at J to 7 bases, leaving 11 bases not matched to a gene. In germline, CDR1 is SGDLS, CDR2 YYNGEE. The CDR3 runs 18 residues.

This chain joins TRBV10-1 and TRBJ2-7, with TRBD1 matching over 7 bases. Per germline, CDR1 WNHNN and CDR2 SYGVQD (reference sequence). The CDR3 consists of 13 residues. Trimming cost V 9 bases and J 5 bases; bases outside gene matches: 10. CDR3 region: CARGIGTANEQYV. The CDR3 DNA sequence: TGCGCCAGGGGGATTGGGACAGCAAACGAGCAGTACGTC.

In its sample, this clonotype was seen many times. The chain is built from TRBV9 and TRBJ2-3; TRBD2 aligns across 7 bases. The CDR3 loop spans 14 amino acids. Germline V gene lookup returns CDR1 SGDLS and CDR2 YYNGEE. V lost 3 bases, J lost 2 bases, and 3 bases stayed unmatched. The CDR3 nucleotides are TGTGCCAGCAGCGGGGACTACCTCACAGATACGCAGTATTTT. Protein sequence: CASSGDYLTDTQYF. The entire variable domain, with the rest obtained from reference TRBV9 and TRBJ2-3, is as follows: DSGVTQTPKHLITATGQRVTLRCSPRSGDLSVYWYQQSLDQGLQFLIQYYNGEERAKGNILERFSAQQFPDLHSELNLSSLELGDSALYFCASSGDYLTDTQYFGPGTRLTVL.

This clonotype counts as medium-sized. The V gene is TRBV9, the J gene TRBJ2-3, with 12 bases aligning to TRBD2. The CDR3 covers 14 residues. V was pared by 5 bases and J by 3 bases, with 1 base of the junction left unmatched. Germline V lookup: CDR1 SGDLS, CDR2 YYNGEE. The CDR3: CASSTSGRTDTQYF. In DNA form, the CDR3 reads TGTGCCAGCAGTACTAGCGGGAGGACAGATACGCAGTATTTT.

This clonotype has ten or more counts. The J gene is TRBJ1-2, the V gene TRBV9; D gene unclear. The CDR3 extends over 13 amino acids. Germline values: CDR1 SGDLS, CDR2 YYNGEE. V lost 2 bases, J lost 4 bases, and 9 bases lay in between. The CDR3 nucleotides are TGTGCCAGCAGCGTTTCCACAGCCTATGGCTACACCTTC. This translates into CASSVSTAYGYTF.

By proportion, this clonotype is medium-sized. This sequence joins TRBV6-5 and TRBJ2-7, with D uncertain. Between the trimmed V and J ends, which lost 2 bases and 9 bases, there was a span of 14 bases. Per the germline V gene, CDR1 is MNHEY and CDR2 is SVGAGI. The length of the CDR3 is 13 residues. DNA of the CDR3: TGTGCCAGCAGTTACGGTTCCGAAGTTGGGCAGTACGTC. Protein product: CASSYGSEVGQYV.

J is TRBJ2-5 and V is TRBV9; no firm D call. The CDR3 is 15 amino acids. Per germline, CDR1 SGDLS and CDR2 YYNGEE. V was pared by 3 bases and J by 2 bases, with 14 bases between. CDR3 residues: CASSAGRESQETQYF. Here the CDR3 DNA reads TGTGCCAGCAGCGCCGGAAGGGAAAGTCAAGAGACCCAGTACTTC.

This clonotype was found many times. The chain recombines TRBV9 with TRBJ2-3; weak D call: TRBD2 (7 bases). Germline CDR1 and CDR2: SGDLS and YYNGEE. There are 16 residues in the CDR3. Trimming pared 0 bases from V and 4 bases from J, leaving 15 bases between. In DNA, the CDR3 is TGTGCCAGCAGCGTAGAGAGGGCGGGGGCCCCAGATACGCAGTATTTT. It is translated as CASSVERAGAPDTQYF.

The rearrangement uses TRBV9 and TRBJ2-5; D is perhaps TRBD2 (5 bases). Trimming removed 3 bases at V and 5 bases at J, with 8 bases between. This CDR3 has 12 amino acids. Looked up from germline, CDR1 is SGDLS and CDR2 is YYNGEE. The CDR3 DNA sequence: TGTGCCAGCAGCGACACGGGGGAGACCCAGTACTTC. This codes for CASSDTGETQYF.

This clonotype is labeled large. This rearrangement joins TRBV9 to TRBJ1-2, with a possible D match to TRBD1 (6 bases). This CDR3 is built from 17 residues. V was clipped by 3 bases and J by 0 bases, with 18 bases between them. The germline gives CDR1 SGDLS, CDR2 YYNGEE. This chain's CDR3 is CASSEPSGGRPNYGYTF. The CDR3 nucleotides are TGTGCCAGCAGCGAGCCCTCGGGGGGCCGACCTAACTATGGCTACACCTTC.

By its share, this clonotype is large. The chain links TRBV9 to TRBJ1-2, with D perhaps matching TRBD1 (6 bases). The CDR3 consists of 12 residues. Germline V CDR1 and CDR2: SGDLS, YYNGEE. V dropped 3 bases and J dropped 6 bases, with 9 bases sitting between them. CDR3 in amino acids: CASSAGAHGYTF. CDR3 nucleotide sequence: TGTGCCAGCAGCGCAGGGGCGCATGGCTACACCTTC.

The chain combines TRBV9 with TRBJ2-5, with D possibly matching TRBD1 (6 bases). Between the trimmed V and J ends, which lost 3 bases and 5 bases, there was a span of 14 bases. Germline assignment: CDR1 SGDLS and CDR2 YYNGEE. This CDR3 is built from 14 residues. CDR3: CASSGTGLGETQYF. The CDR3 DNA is TGTGCCAGCAGCGGAACAGGGCTGGGCGAGACCCAGTACTTC.

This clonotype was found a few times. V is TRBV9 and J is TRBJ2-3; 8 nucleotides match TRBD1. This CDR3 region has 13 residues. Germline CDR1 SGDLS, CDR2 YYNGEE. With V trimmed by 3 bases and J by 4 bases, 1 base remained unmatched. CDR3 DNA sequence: TGTGCCAGCAGCGCGGACAGGGCAGATACGCAGTATTTT. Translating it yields CASSADRADTQYF.

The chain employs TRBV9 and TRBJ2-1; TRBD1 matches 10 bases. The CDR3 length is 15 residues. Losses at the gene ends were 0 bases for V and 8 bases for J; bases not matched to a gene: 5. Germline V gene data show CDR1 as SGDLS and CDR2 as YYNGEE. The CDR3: CASSVERDRGYEQFF. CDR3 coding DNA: TGTGCCAGCAGCGTAGAGAGGGACAGGGGCTATGAGCAGTTCTTC.

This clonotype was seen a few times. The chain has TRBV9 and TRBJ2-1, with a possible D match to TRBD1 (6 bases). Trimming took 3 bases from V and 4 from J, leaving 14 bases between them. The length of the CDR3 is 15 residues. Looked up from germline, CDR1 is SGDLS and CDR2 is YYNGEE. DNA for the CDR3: TGTGCCAGCAGCGACCCCAGGGGCGCGTACAATGAGCAGTTCTTC. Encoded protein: CASSDPRGAYNEQFF.

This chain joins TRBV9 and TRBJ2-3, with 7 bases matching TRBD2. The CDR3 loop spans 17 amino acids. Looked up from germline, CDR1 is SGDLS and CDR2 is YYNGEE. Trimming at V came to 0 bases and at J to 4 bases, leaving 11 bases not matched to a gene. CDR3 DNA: TGTGCCAGCAGCGTAGTTGTGGGGGGGGAGATTTCAGATACGCAGTATTTT. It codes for CASSVVVGGEISDTQYF.